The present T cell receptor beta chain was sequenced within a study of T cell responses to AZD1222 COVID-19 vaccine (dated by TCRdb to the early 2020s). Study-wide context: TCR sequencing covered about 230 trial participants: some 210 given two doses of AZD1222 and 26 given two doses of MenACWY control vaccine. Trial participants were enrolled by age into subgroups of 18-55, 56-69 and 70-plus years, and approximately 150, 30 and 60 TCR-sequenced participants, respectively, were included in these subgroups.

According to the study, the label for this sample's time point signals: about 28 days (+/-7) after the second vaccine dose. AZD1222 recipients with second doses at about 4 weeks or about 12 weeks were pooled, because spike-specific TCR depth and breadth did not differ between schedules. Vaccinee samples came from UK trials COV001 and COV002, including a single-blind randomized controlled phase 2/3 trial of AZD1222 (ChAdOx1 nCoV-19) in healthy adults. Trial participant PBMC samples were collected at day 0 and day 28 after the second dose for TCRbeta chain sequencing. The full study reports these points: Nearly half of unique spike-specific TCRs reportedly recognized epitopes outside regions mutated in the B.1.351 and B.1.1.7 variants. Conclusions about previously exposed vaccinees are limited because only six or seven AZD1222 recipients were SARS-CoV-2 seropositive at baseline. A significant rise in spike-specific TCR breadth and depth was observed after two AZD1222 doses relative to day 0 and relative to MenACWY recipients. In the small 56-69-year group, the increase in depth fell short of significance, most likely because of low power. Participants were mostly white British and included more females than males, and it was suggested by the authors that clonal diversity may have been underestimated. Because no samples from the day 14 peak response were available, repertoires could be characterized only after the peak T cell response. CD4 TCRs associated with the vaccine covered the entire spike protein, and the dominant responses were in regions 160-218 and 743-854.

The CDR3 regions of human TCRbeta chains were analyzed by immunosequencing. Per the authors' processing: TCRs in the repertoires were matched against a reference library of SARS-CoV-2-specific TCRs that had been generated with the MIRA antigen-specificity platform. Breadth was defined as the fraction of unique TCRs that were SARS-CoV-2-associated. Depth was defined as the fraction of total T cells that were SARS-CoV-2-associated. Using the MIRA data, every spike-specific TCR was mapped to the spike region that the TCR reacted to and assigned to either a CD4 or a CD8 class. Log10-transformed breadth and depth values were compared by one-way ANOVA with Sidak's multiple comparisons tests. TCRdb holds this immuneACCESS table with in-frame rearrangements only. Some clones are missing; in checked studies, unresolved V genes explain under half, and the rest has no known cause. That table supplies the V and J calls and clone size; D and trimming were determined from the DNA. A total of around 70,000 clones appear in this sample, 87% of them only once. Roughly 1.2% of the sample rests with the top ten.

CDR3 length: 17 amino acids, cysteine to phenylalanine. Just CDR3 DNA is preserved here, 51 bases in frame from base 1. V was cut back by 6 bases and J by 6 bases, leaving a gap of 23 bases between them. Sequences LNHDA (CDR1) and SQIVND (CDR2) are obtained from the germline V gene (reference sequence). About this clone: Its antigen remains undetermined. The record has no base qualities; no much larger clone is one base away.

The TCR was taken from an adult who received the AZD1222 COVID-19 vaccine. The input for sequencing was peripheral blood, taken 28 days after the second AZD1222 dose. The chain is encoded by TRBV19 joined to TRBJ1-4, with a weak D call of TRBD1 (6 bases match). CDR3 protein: CASSRPRGYVGDEKLFF. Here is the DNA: TGTGCCAGTAGCAGACCCAGGGGCTACGTGGGCGATGAAAAACTGTTTTTT.